This TCR beta chain is from a study of cytomegalovirus exposure and HLA in healthy donors. Study results and caveats: Some V segments, including TRBV6-2 and TRBV6-3, were excluded as indistinguishable. Researchers reported in a later analysis that a missense DCLRE1C variant was tied to TCR beta V- and J-gene trimming.

The V end lost 1 base, the J end lost 5 bases, and 15 bases lay between the germline ends. Per germline, CDR1 SGHRS and CDR2 YFSETQ. The CDR3 totals 16 residues. As concerns this clone: Its specificity is unknown.

In nominal health when sampled, donors likely had unrecorded immune exposures nonetheless. With 60 Vbeta and 13 Jbeta primers, the PCR was carried out. Libraries were prepared by immunoSEQ multiplex PCR; TCRdb keeps only in-frame clonotypes and omits some of them. The data show some 180,000 clones, with more than 85% seen just once and about 0.24% held by the top ten. J is TRBJ1-4 and V is TRBV5-1; D is perhaps TRBD1 (6 bases). The sample consisted of PBMCs. This clonotype was obtained from a girl under two years old in good health and CMV-seronegative. The CDR3 reads CASSLNPDRNNEKLFF. CDR3 nucleotides: TGCGCCAGCAGCTTGAATCCGGACAGAAACAATGAAAAACTGTTTTTT.